The 25 T cell receptor beta chains below all came from one sample that was sequenced in a study of cytotoxic CD8 clonotypes in ibrutinib-treated CLL. Clones were sequenced by immunoSEQ multiplex PCR, and TCRdb holds only the in-frame ones, with some missing. Among about 85,000 clones, roughly 77% were seen once, and the ten largest hold 4.8%. Specimen: PBMCs, collected after 12 months of ibrutinib treatment. The receptors were gathered from a human donor with chronic lymphocytic leukemia.

A few counts support this clone. This chain joins TRBV16 and TRBJ1-1, with no clear D. This CDR3 contains 14 residues. Per the germline V gene, CDR1 is KGHSY and CDR2 is FQNENV. The V and J ends lost 2 bases and 0 bases respectively, with 7 bases between them. The CDR3 here is CASSQNRVNTEAFF. The DNA of the CDR3 is TGTGCCAGCAGCCAAAACCGGGTGAACACTGAAGCTTTCTTT.

This chain uses TRBV7-8 with TRBJ2-3; tentatively, D is TRBD2 (5 bases). The CDR3 runs to 14 residues. V gave up 1 base and J gave up 3 bases, with 8 bases separating them. Germline CDR1 reads SGHVS; CDR2 reads FQNEAQ. CDR3 in amino acids: CASSLGLATDTQYF. The CDR3 DNA reads TGTGCCAGCAGCTTAGGTCTAGCTACAGATACGCAGTATTTT.

This clone was detected once. The V gene is TRBV11-2, the J gene TRBJ2-3, with no clear D. Trimming left V 2 bases short and J 2 bases short, with 8 bases between. The CDR3 contains 14 residues. The V gene's germline CDR1 is SGHAT and CDR2 FQNNGV. CDR3 in amino acids: CASSLNVDTDTQYF. As DNA, the CDR3 is TGTGCCAGCAGCTTAAATGTCGACACAGATACGCAGTATTTT.

This chain joins TRBV19 and TRBJ1-2; D is uncertain. CDR1 is LNHDA and CDR2 is SQIVND in the germline V gene (reference sequence). Trimming pared 0 bases from V and 8 bases from J, leaving 7 bases between. The CDR3 consists of 12 residues. CDR3 sequence reads: CASSIDRGGYTF. For the CDR3, the DNA is TGTGCCAGTAGTATAGACCGCGGAGGCTACACCTTC.

The CDR3 region has the DNA TGTGCCAGCAGCTTCACAGAGACCCAGTACTTC. Its protein is CASSFTETQYF. V is TRBV7-2 and J is TRBJ2-5, with unresolved D. Trimming took 3 bases from V and 4 from J, leaving 3 bases between them. The CDR3 consists of 11 residues. CDR1 and CDR2 (germline): SGHTA, FQGNSA.

V is TRBV9 and J is TRBJ2-5; possibly TRBD2 for D (7 bases). Germline V CDR1 and CDR2: SGDLS, YYNGEE. This CDR3 is built from 17 residues. The ends were cut back, 0 bases at V and 1 base at J, with 16 bases in the middle. The DNA for the CDR3 is TGTGCCAGCAGCGTAGTCGGAGGGGGAGGGCCCCAAGAGACCCAGTACTTC. Amino acids: CASSVVGGGGPQETQYF.

V gene TRBV6-6 combines with J gene TRBJ1-2; D perhaps matches TRBD1 (5 bases). This CDR3 spans 12 amino acids. The V end was cut by 4 bases, the J end by 8 bases, with 11 bases between. Germline loops: CDR1 MNHNY, CDR2 SVGAGI (reference sequence). In DNA form, the CDR3 reads TGTGCCAGCAGTTTCCGGGAGGGGGGCTACACCTTC. It translates to CASSFREGGYTF.

The chain links TRBV19 to TRBJ2-4; TRBD2 might be the D (5 bases). V lost 5 bases and J 8 bases, leaving 10 bases between the germline ends. Germline CDR1 LNHDA, CDR2 SQIVND (reference sequence). This CDR3 is built from 12 residues. CDR3 protein: CASSSGVDIQYF. CDR3 nucleotide sequence: TGTGCCAGTAGTTCCGGGGTAGACATTCAGTACTTC.

This rearrangement joins TRBV9 to TRBJ2-7; either TRBD1 or TRBD2 may supply D (5 bases each). The length of the CDR3 is 14 residues. The V gene's germline CDR1 is SGDLS and CDR2 YYNGEE. V lost 4 bases and J lost 2, with 13 bases in between. The CDR3 reads CASSTRGTTYEQYF. CDR3 sequence (DNA): TGTGCCAGCAGCACCCGGGGCACAACCTACGAGCAGTACTTC.

The chain combines TRBV30 with TRBJ1-2; maybe TRBD1 (5 bases). This CDR3 is 14 amino acids long. Germline V gene sequence: CDR1 GTSNPN, CDR2 SVGIG (reference sequence). V was cut by 2 bases and J by 4 bases, with 14 bases left in between. CDR3 coding DNA: TGTGCCTGGAGTTTCGGGAGGAGGGGCTATGGCTACACCTTC. Translated, it gives CAWSFGRRGYGYTF. The complete variable domain, with remaining parts taken from reference TRBV30 and TRBJ1-2, reads SQTIHQWPATLVQPVGSPLSLECTVEGTSNPNLYWYRQAAGRGLQLLFYSVGIGQISSEVPQNLSASRPQDRQFILSSKKLLLSDSGFYLCAWSFGRRGYGYTFGSGTRLTVV.

The J gene is TRBJ1-1, the V gene TRBV9; no firm D call. Germline values: CDR1 SGDLS, CDR2 YYNGEE. This CDR3 contains 17 residues. V was pared by 0 bases and J by 4 bases, with 19 bases between. The CDR3: CASSVGTEGGPSTEAFF. The CDR3, as DNA: TGTGCCAGCAGCGTAGGGACGGAGGGAGGGCCGAGCACTGAAGCTTTCTTT.

This rearrangement joins TRBV4-3 to TRBJ1-4; D gene uncertain. The V gene lost 3 bases and the J gene lost 0 bases, with 5 bases spanning the gap. CDR1 is LGHNA, CDR2 YSLEER, per germline. The CDR3 covers 14 residues. The CDR3 sequence is CASSQRATNEKLFF. Written as DNA, the CDR3 is TGCGCCAGCAGCCAGAGGGCAACTAATGAAAAACTGTTTTTT.

There are a few counts of this clone. This chain connects TRBV18 to TRBJ2-3; D call uncertain. The germline gives CDR1 KGHSH, CDR2 LQKENI. Trimming removed 3 bases at V and 4 bases at J, with 11 bases between. This CDR3 spans 14 amino acids. The DNA for the CDR3 is TGTGCCAGCTCACCTCTTTCGACCTCAGATACGCAGTATTTT. Amino acid sequence: CASSPLSTSDTQYF.

V is TRBV9 and J is TRBJ2-3, with D unresolved. The CDR3 length is 15 residues. The germline V gene has CDR1 SGDLS and CDR2 YYNGEE. Trimming pared 4 bases from V and 2 bases from J, leaving 14 bases between. The CDR3 here is CASSTRPQPTDTQYF. The CDR3 coding sequence is TGTGCCAGCAGCACCCGACCCCAACCCACAGATACGCAGTATTTT. The full variable domain, its missing parts supplied by reference TRBV9 and TRBJ2-3, is DSGVTQTPKHLITATGQRVTLRCSPRSGDLSVYWYQQSLDQGLQFLIQYYNGEERAKGNILERFSAQQFPDLHSELNLSSLELGDSALYFCASSTRPQPTDTQYFGPGTRLTVL.

The chain links TRBV7-9 to TRBJ2-5; 14 positions agree with TRBD2. V lost 4 bases, J lost 2 bases, and 3 bases stayed unmatched. Germline V gene lookup returns CDR1 SEHNR and CDR2 FQNEAQ (reference sequence). There are 16 residues in the CDR3. In DNA, the CDR3 is TGTGCCAGCAGCTGGCGACTAGCGGGAGGGCAAGAGACCCAGTACTTC. Protein sequence: CASSWRLAGGQETQYF.

This clone was observed a few times. CDR3 sequence (DNA): TGTGCCAGCAGCCCGGGACAGGGTCTAGGAAACACCATATATTTT. Translated: CASSPGQGLGNTIYF. V usage is TRBV28 and J usage is TRBJ1-3; TRBD1 matches at 9 bases. Germline-derived CDR1 and CDR2 are MDHEN and SYDVKM. This CDR3 region has 15 residues. Trimming removed 6 bases from V and 4 bases from J; junction bases left unmatched: 7.

This clone came up a few times. J is TRBJ1-1 and V is TRBV4-2; D is perhaps TRBD1 (6 bases). CDR1 and CDR2 (germline): LGHNA, YNFKEQ. Trimming stripped 3 bases from V and 0 bases from J, with 17 bases between. This CDR3 contains 17 residues. CDR3 protein: CASSQGGRGHLNTEAFF. CDR3 DNA sequence: TGTGCCAGCAGCCAGGGGGGGCGAGGACATTTGAACACTGAAGCTTTCTTT.

The CDR3 DNA reads as TGCGCCAGCGCACAGGGAGCTAACTATGGCTACACCTTC. Translation gives CASAQGANYGYTF. This chain joins TRBV5-1 and TRBJ1-2; TRBD1 is a possible D gene (6 bases). This CDR3 is 13 amino acids long. The germline V gene encodes CDR1 SGHRS and CDR2 YFSETQ. V gave up 7 bases and J gave up 0 bases, with 10 bases separating them. The full variable domain, with the rest looked up from reference TRBV5-1 and TRBJ1-2, is KAGVTQTPRYLIKTRGQQVTLSCSPISGHRSVSWYQQTPGQGLQFLFEYFSETQRNKGNFPGRFSGRQFSNSRSEMNVSTLELGDSALYLCASAQGANYGYTFGSGTRLTVV.

CDR3 DNA sequence: TGTGCCAGCAGCACAGGAGGCTACGAGCAGTACTTC. It specifies CASSTGGYEQYF. V is TRBV7-9 and J is TRBJ2-7; possibly TRBD1 or TRBD2 for D (5 bases each). Trimming pared 5 bases from V and 3 bases from J, leaving 8 bases between. This CDR3 comprises 12 residues. Germline CDR1 SEHNR, CDR2 FQNEAQ (reference sequence).

The chain recombines TRBV5-1 with TRBJ2-3; possibly TRBD1 or TRBD2 for D (5 bases each). The V end was cut by 4 bases, the J end by 0 bases, with 12 bases between. CDR3 length equals 15 residues. In germline, CDR1 is SGHRS, CDR2 YFSETQ. The CDR3 region has the DNA TGCGCCAGCAGCCGGTGGGGGTCTAGCACAGATACGCAGTATTTT. It specifies CASSRWGSSTDTQYF.

The chain links TRBV27 to TRBJ1-1; no reliable D call. The length of the CDR3 is 12 residues. Per germline, CDR1 MNHEY and CDR2 SMNVEV (reference sequence). The ends were cut back, 7 bases at V and 0 bases at J, with 6 bases in the middle. CDR3 in amino acids: CASTDLNTEAFF. CDR3 nucleotide sequence: TGTGCCAGCACCGACTTGAACACTGAAGCTTTCTTT.

The J gene is TRBJ2-7, the V gene TRBV27; possible D gene TRBD1, 5 bases. There are 16 residues in the CDR3. The germline V gene has CDR1 MNHEY and CDR2 SMNVEV (reference sequence). Trimming removed 0 bases at V and 4 bases at J, with 16 bases between. The CDR3 DNA reads as TGTGCCAGCAGTTTATCGGGGTTGGGCAGGGCATACGAGCAGTACTTC. It specifies CASSLSGLGRAYEQYF.

The chain is built from TRBV9 and TRBJ2-5; D perhaps matches TRBD2 (6 bases). V dropped 1 base and J dropped 1 base, with 20 bases sitting between them. CDR1 is SGDLS and CDR2 is YYNGEE in the germline V gene. The CDR3 spans 18 residues. As DNA, the CDR3 is TGTGCCAGCAGCGTATTACCGGCGGGGATGGGGATCCAAGAGACCCAGTACTTC. Protein sequence: CASSVLPAGMGIQETQYF.

This clone was counted only a few times. The chain combines TRBV28 with TRBJ1-2; a weak D match, TRBD1 (5 bases). V dropped 6 bases and J dropped 3 bases, with 11 bases sitting between them. In germline, CDR1 is MDHEN, CDR2 SYDVKM. The CDR3 has 13 residues. The CDR3 protein is CASSETGYYGYTF. CDR3 nucleotides: TGTGCCAGCAGCGAAACAGGTTACTATGGCTACACCTTC.

V gene TRBV4-2 combines with J gene TRBJ1-3; no clear D gene. V gave up 2 bases and J gave up 0 bases, with 8 bases separating them. The CDR3 sequence is 15 residues long. From germline, CDR1 is LGHNA and CDR2 YNFKEQ. Here the CDR3 reads CASSQNPRSGNTIYF. The CDR3 nucleotides are TGTGCCAGCAGCCAAAATCCCCGCTCTGGAAACACCATATATTTT.